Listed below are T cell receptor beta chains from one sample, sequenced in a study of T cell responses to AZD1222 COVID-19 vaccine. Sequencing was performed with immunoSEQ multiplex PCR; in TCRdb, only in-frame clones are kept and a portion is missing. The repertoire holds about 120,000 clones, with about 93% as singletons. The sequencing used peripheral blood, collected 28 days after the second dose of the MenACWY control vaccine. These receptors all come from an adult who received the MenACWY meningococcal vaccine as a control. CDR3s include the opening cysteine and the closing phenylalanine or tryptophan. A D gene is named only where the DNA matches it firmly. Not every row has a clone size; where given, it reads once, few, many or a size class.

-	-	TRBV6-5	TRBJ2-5	TGTGCCAGCAGTTCCCCAGGGGGAGGAGAGGAGACCCAGTACTTC	CASSSPGGGEETQYF
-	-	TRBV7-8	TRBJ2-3	TGTGCCAGCAGCTTCCTCACAGATACGCAGTATTTT	CASSFLTDTQYF
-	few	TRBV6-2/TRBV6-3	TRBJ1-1	TGTGCCAGCAGTTACCCGGGCCCCAGCCACAACACTGAAGCTTTCTTT	CASSYPGPSHNTEAFF
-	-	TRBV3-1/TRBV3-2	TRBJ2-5	TGTGCCAGCAGCCAAGGGCCAGAGACCCAGTACTTC	CASSQGPETQYF
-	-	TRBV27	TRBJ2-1	TGTGCCAGCAGTTGGGGCGGTGGCGGGAATGAGCAGTTCTTC	CASSWGGGGNEQFF
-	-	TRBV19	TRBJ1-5	TGTGCCAGTAGTATATGGCACGACCTAAATCAGCCCCAGCATTTT	CASSIWHDLNQPQHF
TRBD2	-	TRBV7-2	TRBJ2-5	TGTGCCAGCAGCCGCGGGAGGGGGCAAGAGACCCAGTACTTC	CASSRGRGQETQYF
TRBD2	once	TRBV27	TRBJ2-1	TGTGCCAGCCGACTAGCTACTCTCCGGGAGCAGTTCTTC	CASRLATLREQFF
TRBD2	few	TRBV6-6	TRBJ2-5	TGTGCCAGCAGTTACGGAGCGGGAGTTGGGGAGACCCAGTACTTC	CASSYGAGVGETQYF
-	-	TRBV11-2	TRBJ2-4	TGTGCCAGCAGCCACTGGAAGGACAACCCCCAAAACATTCAGTACTTC	CASSHWKDNPQNIQYF
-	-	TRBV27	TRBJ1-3	TGTGCCAGCAGCATTCCGGGACAACGGAGCTCTGGAAACACCATATATTTT	CASSIPGQRSSGNTIYF
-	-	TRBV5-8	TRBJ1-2	TGTGCCAGCAGCTTGGGGCGGACAGCCTATGGCTACACCTTC	CASSLGRTAYGYTF
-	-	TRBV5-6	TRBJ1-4	TGTGCCAGCAGGAAAAGGACAGCCGGTGAAAAACTGTTTTTT	CASRKRTAGEKLFF
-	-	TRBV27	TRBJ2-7	TGTGCCAGCAGTTTAAAAGGGGGAGCCTACGAGCAGTACTTC	CASSLKGGAYEQYF